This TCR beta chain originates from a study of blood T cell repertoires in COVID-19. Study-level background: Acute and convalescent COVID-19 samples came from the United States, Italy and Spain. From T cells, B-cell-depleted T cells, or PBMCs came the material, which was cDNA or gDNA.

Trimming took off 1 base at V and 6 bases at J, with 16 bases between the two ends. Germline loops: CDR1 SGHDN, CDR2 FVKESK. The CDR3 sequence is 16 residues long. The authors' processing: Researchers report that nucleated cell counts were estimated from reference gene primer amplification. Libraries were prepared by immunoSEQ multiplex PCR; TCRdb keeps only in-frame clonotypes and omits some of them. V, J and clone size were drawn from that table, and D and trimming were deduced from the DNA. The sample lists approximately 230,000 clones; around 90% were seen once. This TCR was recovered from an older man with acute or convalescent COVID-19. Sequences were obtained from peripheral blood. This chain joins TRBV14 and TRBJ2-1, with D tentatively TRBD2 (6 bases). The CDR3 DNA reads TGTGCCAGCAGCCAAGTAAGGCTAGCGACACTCAATGAGCAGTTCTTC. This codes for CASSQVRLATLNEQFF.